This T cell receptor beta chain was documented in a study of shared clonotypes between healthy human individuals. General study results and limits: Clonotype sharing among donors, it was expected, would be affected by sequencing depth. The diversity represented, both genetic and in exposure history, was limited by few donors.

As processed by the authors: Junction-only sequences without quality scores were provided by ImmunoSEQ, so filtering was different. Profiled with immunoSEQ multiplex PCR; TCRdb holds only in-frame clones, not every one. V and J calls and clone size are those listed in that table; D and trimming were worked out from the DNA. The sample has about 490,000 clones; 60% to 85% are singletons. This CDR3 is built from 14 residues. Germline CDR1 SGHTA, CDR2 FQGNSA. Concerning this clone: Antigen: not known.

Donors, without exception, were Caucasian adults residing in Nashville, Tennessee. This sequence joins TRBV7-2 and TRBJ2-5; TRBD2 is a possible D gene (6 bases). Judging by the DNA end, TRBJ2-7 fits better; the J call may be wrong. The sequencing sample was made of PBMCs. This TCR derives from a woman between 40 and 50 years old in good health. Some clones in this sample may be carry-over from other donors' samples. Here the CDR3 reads CASSFPGGTYEQYF. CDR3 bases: TGTGCCAGCAGCTTCCCTGGAGGGACCTACGAGCAGTACTTC.